Given below is one TCR beta chain in context. The V and J ends lost 1 base and 2 bases, in that order; junction bases with no gene match: 4. Germline CDR1 is SGHAT and CDR2 is FQDESV (reference sequence). The CDR3 loop spans 16 amino acids. These data are taken from a study of blood T cell repertoires in COVID-19. Study information: Nucleic acid was either cDNA or gDNA, and it came from T cells, B-cell-depleted T cells, or PBMCs.

Followed longitudinally, the Seattle patients had been enrolled during active infection. Under the authors' procedure: By means of reference gene primer amplification, nucleated cell counts were estimated. Only in-frame clones appear in the TCRdb table, and some are missing; sequencing was by immunoSEQ multiplex PCR. Clonal size and the V and J genes are those of that table, whereas D and trimming came from the DNA. Altogether around 270,000 clones are present, 75% to 95% being singletons, with the ten largest covering 2% to 3%. This TCR came from a person under 30 with COVID-19, enrolled during active disease. The chain recombines TRBV11-1 with TRBJ2-7; TRBD2 aligns across 11 bases. The source material was peripheral blood. CDR3 residues: CASSLVGTSGAYEQYF. CDR3 in DNA: TGTGCCAGCAGCTTAGTGGGGACTAGCGGAGCCTACGAGCAGTACTTC.